This TCR beta chain was obtained from a study of blood T cell repertoires in COVID-19. Looking at the study overall: Some COVID-19 samples were acute and others convalescent; all came from the United States, Italy and Spain. The cDNA or gDNA used as material had been derived from T cells, B-cell-depleted T cells, or PBMCs.

Authors' data handling: Estimation of nucleated cell counts relied on the amplification of reference gene primers. Profiled with immunoSEQ multiplex PCR; TCRdb holds only in-frame clones, not every one. Clone size and V and J calls were adopted from that table, with D and trimming inferred from the DNA. The data contain fewer than 200,000 clones, about 86% of them singletons. CDR1 and CDR2 from the germline V gene are SNHLY and FYNNEI. Trimming took off 6 bases at V and 1 base at J, with 9 bases between the two ends. The length of the CDR3 is 14 residues. The chain uses TRBV2 and TRBJ2-2, with D uncertain. The clonotype comes from a man over 45 with active or convalescent COVID-19. The sequenced sample consisted of peripheral blood. The CDR3 spells CASRTKGNTGELFF. DNA for the CDR3: TGTGCCAGCAGGACAAAAGGGAACACCGGGGAGCTGTTTTTT.